This T cell receptor (beta chain) is from a study of OX40 agonist ivuxolimab in advanced cancers. The method was immunoSEQ multiplex PCR; TCRdb's version includes in-frame clones alone and lacks a portion of them. The sample records 20,000 to 25,000 clones, 86% being singletons. Germline V CDR1 and CDR2: SGHTS, YDEGEE. Trimming at V came to 0 bases and at J to 8 bases, leaving 5 bases not matched to a gene. This CDR3 has 16 amino acids. The sample here was CD4+ or CD8+ T cells sorted from blood, taken in a trial of the OX40 agonist ivuxolimab. The chain combines TRBV5-8 with TRBJ2-1, with 13 bases identical to TRBD2. This sequence originates from an adult with an advanced solid tumor such as melanoma, head and neck, liver or kidney cancer. The CDR3 loop reads CASSLGTSGSADEQFF. The CDR3 bases are TGTGCCAGCAGCTTGGGGACTAGCGGGAGCGCGGATGAGCAGTTCTTC.